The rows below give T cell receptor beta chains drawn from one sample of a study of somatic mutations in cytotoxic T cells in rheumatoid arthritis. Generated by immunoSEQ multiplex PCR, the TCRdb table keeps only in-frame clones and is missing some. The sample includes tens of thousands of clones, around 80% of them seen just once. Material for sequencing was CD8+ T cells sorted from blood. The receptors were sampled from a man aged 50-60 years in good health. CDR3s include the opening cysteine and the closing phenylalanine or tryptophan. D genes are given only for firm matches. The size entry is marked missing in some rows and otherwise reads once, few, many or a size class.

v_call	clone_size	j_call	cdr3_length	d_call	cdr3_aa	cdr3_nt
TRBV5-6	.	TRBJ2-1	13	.	CASSVGNAVKQFF	TGTGCCAGCAGCGTCGGGAACGCCGTTAAGCAGTTCTTC
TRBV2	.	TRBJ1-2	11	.	CASMGRGDYTF	TGTGCCAGCATGGGGAGGGGGGACTACACCTTC
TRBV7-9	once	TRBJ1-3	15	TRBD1	CAGQNRGFSGNTIYF	TGTGCCGGCCAAAACAGGGGTTTCTCTGGAAACACCATATATTTT
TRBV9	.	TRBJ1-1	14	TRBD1	CASSVARQGGEAFF	TGTGCCAGCAGCGTAGCTCGACAGGGGGGTGAAGCTTTCTTT
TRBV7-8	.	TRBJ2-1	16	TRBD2	CASSSRSGGAYNEQFF	TGTGCCAGCAGCTCCCGATCGGGGGGAGCTTACAATGAGCAGTTCTTC
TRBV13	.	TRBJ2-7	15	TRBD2	CASSLWTSGRDEQYF	TGTGCCAGCAGCTTATGGACTAGCGGGAGAGACGAGCAGTACTTC
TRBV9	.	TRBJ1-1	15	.	CASSVLVRGNTEAFF	TGTGCCAGCAGCGTTTTGGTTCGGGGAAACACTGAAGCTTTCTTT
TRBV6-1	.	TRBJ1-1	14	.	CASRERGFGTEAFF	TGTGCCAGCAGAGAAAGGGGTTTTGGCACTGAAGCTTTCTTT
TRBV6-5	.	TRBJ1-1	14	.	CASKWEGGDTEAFF	TGTGCCAGCAAGTGGGAGGGGGGGGACACTGAAGCTTTCTTT
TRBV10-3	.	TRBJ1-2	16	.	CAIIGFRGKDNYGYTF	TGTGCCATCATCGGGTTCAGGGGCAAAGATAACTATGGCTACACCTTC
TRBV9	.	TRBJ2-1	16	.	CASSVGDVSSYNEQFF	TGTGCCAGCAGCGTTGGGGACGTTAGCTCCTACAATGAGCAGTTCTTC
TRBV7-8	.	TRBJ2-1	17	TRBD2	CASSLRARLIAGGTYFF	TGTGCCAGCAGCTTACGTGCCCGGTTAATAGCGGGAGGTACCTACTTCTTC
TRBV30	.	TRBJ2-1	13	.	CAWAGKVDNEQFF	TGTGCCTGGGCTGGCAAAGTTGACAATGAGCAGTTCTTC
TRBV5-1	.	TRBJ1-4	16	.	CASSFGIEPAAEKLFF	TGCGCCAGCAGCTTCGGTATAGAACCCGCGGCTGAAAAACTGTTTTTT
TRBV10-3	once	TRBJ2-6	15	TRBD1	CAISEDRAGANVLTF	TGTGCCATCAGTGAAGACAGGGCTGGGGCCAACGTCCTGACTTTC
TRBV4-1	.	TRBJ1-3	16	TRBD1	CASSQAPGDRVDTIYF	TGCGCCAGCAGCCAAGCCCCGGGGGACAGGGTAGACACCATATATTTT
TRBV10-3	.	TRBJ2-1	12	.	CAIIDSNNEQFF	TGTGCCATCATCGACAGTAACAATGAGCAGTTCTTC
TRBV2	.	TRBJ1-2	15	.	CASSEARQTNYGYTF	TGTGCCAGCAGTGAAGCTCGCCAGACCAACTATGGCTACACCTTC
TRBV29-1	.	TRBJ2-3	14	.	CSVDGGQSTDTQYF	TGCAGCGTTGACGGGGGGCAGAGCACAGATACGCAGTATTTT
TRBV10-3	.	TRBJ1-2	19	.	CAISESMYSLGSFIYGYTF	TGTGCCATCAGTGAGTCGATGTATAGTCTTGGCAGCTTTATCTATGGCTACACCTTC
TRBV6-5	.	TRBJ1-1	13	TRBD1	CASSYWQGEKAFF	TGTGCCAGCAGTTACTGGCAGGGGGAAAAAGCTTTCTTT
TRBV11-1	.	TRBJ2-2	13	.	CASSLIYTGELFF	TGTGCCAGCAGTTTAATCTACACCGGGGAGCTGTTTTTT
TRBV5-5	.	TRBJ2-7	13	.	CASSLRTSYEQYF	TGTGCCAGCAGCTTGAGGACATCCTACGAGCAGTACTTC
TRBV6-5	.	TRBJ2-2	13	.	CASSYMGGGELFF	TGTGCCAGCAGTTACATGGGGGGCGGGGAGCTGTTTTTT
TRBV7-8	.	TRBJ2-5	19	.	CASSPIWGVAGAPAGTQYF	TGTGCCAGCAGCCCTATCTGGGGGGTAGCCGGGGCCCCGGCGGGGACCCAGTACTTC
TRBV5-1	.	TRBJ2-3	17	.	CASSSDPNRDHTDTQYF	TGCGCCAGCAGCTCGGACCCGAACAGGGATCACACAGATACGCAGTATTTT
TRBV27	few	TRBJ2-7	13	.	CASSRRGAYEQYF	TGTGCCAGCAGTCGGAGAGGGGCCTACGAGCAGTACTTC
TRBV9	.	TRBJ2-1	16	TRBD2	CASSGLGLAGRGEQFF	TGTGCCAGCAGCGGACTAGGACTAGCGGGAAGGGGAGAGCAGTTCTTC
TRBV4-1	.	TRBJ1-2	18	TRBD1	CASSQDPGAQGVGYGYTF	TGCGCCAGCAGCCAAGATCCTGGAGCGCAGGGGGTGGGCTATGGCTACACCTTC
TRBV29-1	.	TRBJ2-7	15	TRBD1	CSVFFPGTGAYEQYF	TGCAGCGTTTTTTTCCCCGGGACAGGGGCCTACGAGCAGTACTTC
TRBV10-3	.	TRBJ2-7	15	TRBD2	CAISALAGGSYEQYF	TGTGCCATCAGTGCACTAGCGGGGGGCTCCTACGAGCAGTACTTC
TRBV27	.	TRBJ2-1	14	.	CASSLAGGGGEQFF	TGTGCCAGCAGTTTAGCTGGGGGCGGGGGTGAGCAGTTCTTC
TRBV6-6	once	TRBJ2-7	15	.	CASSYSGVSSYEQYF	TGTGCCAGCAGTTACTCTGGGGTGTCCTCCTACGAGCAGTACTTC
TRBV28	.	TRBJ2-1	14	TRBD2	CASRYLAGTNEQFF	TGTGCCAGCAGATATCTAGCGGGAACCAATGAGCAGTTCTTC
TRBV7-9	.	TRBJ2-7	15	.	CASSLEAGKYYEQYF	TGTGCCAGCAGCTTAGAGGCCGGGAAATACTACGAGCAGTACTTC
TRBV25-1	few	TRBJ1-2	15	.	CASSDSGAGNYGYTF	TGTGCCAGCAGTGATTCGGGGGCCGGTAACTATGGCTACACCTTC
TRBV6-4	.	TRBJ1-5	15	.	CASRGDPYSNQPQHF	TGTGCCAGCCGCGGCGACCCTTATAGCAATCAGCCCCAGCATTTT
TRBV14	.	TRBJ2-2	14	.	CASSRGRFTGELFF	TGTGCCAGCAGCCGAGGACGGTTTACCGGGGAGCTGTTTTTT
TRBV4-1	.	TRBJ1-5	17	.	CASSQERGAGRNQPQHF	TGCGCCAGCAGCCAAGAAAGAGGGGCAGGGAGGAATCAGCCCCAGCATTTT
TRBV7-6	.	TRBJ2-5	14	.	CASSLGRAQETQYF	TGTGCCAGCAGCCTAGGTCGGGCCCAAGAGACCCAGTACTTC
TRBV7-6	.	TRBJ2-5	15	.	CASSSGWHSQETQYF	TGTGCCAGCAGCTCAGGATGGCACTCCCAAGAGACCCAGTACTTC
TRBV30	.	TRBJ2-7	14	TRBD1	CAWSGDSNSYEQYF	TGTGCCTGGAGTGGGGACAGCAACTCCTACGAGCAGTACTTC
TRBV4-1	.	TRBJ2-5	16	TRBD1	CASSYTGGSFQETQYF	TGCGCCAGCAGCTACACAGGGGGAAGTTTCCAAGAGACCCAGTACTTC
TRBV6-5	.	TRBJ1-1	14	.	CASSYTVSRTEAFF	TGTGCCAGCAGTTATACGGTCTCTAGGACTGAAGCTTTCTTT
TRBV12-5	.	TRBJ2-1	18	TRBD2	CASGLPTRGRATYNEQFF	TGTGCTAGTGGTTTGCCCACACGGGGGAGGGCCACCTACAATGAGCAGTTCTTC
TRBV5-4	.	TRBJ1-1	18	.	CASSPGDTSSGIHTEAFF	TGTGCCAGCAGCCCTGGGGACACTAGTTCAGGAATACACACTGAAGCTTTCTTT
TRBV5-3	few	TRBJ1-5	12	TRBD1	CASGTENQPQHF	TGTGCCAGTGGGACAGAAAATCAGCCCCAGCATTTT
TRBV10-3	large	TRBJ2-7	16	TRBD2	CAISESAAGEYNEQYF	TGTGCCATCAGTGAGTCTGCAGCGGGAGAATACAACGAGCAGTACTTC
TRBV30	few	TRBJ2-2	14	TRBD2	CAWSGLAYTGELFF	TGTGCCTGGAGTGGACTAGCGTACACCGGGGAGCTGTTTTTT
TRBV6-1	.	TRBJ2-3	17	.	CASSEAPWLTAGDTQYF	TGTGCCAGCAGTGAAGCGCCTTGGTTGACAGCCGGAGATACGCAGTATTTT
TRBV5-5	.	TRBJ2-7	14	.	CASSLSGGSYEQYF	TGTGCCAGCAGCTTGAGCGGAGGCTCCTACGAGCAGTACTTC
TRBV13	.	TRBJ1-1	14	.	CASSLKAAWGEAFF	TGTGCCAGCAGCTTAAAGGCAGCTTGGGGTGAAGCTTTCTTT
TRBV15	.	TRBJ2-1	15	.	CATSREGPPGGEQFF	TGTGCCACCAGCAGAGAAGGACCCCCTGGTGGTGAGCAGTTCTTC